What follows are 2 T cell receptor beta chains derived from one specimen sequenced in a study of blood T cell repertoires in COVID-19. TCRdb's copy holds only in-frame clones and misses some; the assay was immunoSEQ multiplex PCR. The sample has some 300,000 clones, around 87% seen once; the top ten hold 1.3%. Sample: peripheral blood. The receptor source for this set is a man in his sixties or seventies with acute or convalescent COVID-19.

V usage is TRBV10-3 and J usage is TRBJ1-5; D gene ambiguous. CDR3 length: 14 amino acids. With 6 bases removed from V and 0 bases from J, the gap between germline ends came to 9 bases. The germline V gene encodes CDR1 ENHRY and CDR2 SYGVKD. CDR3 region: CAISPDSSNQPQHF. Here the CDR3 DNA reads TGTGCCATCAGCCCGGACTCTAGCAATCAGCCCCAGCATTTT.

The V gene is TRBV30, the J gene TRBJ2-1; 7 bases are a match to TRBD1. The CDR3 is 15 residues long. Germline V gives CDR1 GTSNPN, CDR2 SVGIG (reference sequence). With 4 bases clipped from V and 8 bases from J, the junction kept 14 bases outside the gene matches. CDR3 protein: CAWTNRGDRIDEQFF. CDR3 DNA sequence: TGTGCCTGGACGAACAGGGGCGACAGGATTGATGAGCAGTTCTTC.